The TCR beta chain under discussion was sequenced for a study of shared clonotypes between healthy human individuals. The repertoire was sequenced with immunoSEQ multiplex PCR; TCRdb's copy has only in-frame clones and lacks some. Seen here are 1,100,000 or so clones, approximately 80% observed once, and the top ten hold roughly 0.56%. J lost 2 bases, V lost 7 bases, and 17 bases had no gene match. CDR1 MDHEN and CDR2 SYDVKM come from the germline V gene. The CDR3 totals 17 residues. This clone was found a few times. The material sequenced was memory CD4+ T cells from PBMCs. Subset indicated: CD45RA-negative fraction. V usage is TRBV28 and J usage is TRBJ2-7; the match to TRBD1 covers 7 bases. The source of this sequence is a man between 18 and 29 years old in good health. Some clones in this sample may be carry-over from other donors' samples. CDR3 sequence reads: CASTKGGARGMAYEQYF. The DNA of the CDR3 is TGTGCCAGCACTAAGGGTGGGGCCAGGGGGATGGCCTACGAGCAGTACTTC.